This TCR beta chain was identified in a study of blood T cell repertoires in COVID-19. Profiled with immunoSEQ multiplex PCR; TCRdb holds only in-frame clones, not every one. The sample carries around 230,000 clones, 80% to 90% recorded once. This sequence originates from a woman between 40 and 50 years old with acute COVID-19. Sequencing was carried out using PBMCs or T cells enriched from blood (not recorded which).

This CDR3 is CASSGALVQGTSGYTF. The CDR3 coding sequence is TGTGCCAGCAGTGGGGCCCTGGTTCAGGGAACTTCTGGCTACACCTTC. The rearrangement uses TRBV2 and TRBJ1-2; weak D call: TRBD1 (5 bases). Germline V lookup: CDR1 SNHLY, CDR2 FYNNEI. V lost 4 bases to trimming and J lost 7 bases, with 22 bases between them. The CDR3 runs 16 residues.